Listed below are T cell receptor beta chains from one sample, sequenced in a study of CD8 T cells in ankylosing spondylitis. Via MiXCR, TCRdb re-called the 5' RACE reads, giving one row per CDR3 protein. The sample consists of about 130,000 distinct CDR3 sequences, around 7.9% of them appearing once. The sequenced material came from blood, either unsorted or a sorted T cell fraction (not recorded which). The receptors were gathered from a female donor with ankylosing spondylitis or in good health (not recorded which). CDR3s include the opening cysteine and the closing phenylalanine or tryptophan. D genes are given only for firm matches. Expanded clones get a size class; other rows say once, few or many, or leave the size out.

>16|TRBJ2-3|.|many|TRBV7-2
CASSYYRGGGTDTQYF
TGTGCCAGCAGCTACTACCGAGGGGGTGGCACAGATACGCAGTATTTT
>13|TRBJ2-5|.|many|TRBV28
CASRARARETQYF
TGTGCCAGCAGGGCTCGGGCCCGGGAGACCCAGTACTTC
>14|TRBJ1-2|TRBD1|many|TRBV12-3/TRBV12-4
CASSSGGLVYGYTF
TGTGCCAGCAGTTCAGGGGGGCTAGTCTATGGCTACACCTTC
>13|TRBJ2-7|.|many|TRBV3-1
CASSRDNSYEQYF
TGTGCCAGCAGCCGAGACAACTCCTACGAGCAGTACTTC
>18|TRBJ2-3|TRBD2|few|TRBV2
CTSSLHAPAGGSTDTQYF
TGTACCAGCAGCCTACATGCCCCGGCGGGGGGAAGCACAGATACGCAGTATTTT
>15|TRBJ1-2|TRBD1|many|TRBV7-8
CASSQGVGLNYGYTF
TGTGCCAGCAGCCAGGGGGTGGGCCTTAACTATGGCTACACCTTC
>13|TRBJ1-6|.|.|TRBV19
CASSIGRNSPLHF
TGTGCCAGTAGTATAGGACGGAATTCACCCCTCCACTTT
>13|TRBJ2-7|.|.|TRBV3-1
CASSQNDRYEQYF
TGTGCCAGCAGCCAAAACGACAGGTACGAGCAGTACTTC
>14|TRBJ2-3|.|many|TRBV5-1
CASSLVAPTDTQYF
TGCGCCAGCAGCTTGGTAGCGCCCACAGATACGCAGTATTTT
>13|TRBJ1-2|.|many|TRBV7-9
CASSFGTTYGYTF
TGTGCCAGCAGCTTCGGGACAACCTATGGCTACACCTTC
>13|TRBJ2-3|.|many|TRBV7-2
CASSLGVTDTQYF
TGTGCCAGCAGCTTAGGGGTCACAGATACGCAGTATTTT
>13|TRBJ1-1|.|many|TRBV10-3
CAISDYGGTEAFF
TGTGCCATCAGTGATTACGGGGGCACTGAAGCTTTCTTT
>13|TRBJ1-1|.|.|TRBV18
CASSLRDNTEAFF
TGTGCCAGCTCCCTCCGGGACAACACTGAAGCTTTCTTT
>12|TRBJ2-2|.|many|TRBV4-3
CASSRRTGELFF
TGCGCCAGCAGCCGGCGGACCGGGGAGCTGTTTTTT
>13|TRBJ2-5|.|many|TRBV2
CASSADYSETQYF
TGTGCCAGCAGTGCGGATTATTCAGAGACCCAGTACTTC
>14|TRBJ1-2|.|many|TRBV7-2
CASSLVRRSEGYTF
TGTGCCAGCAGCTTAGTGCGGCGGTCAGAAGGCTACACCTTC
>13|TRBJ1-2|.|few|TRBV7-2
CASSLPTARGYTF
TGTGCCAGCAGCTTACCGACAGCGCGGGGCTACACCTTC
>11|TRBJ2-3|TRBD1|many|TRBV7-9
CASSLGQGMYF
TGTGCCAGCAGCTTGGGACAGGGGATGTATTTT
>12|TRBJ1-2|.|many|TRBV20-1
CSASTAGEGYTF
TGCAGTGCCAGCACAGCGGGGGAAGGCTACACCTTC
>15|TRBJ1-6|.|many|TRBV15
CATSRQTFYNSPLHF
TGTGCCACCAGCAGGCAGACCTTTTATAATTCACCCCTCCACTTT
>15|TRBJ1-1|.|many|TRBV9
CASSVSSTSGTEAFF
.
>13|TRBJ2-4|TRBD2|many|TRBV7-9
CASSLAGGNIQYF
TGTGCCAGCAGCTTAGCGGGGGGGAACATTCAGTACTTC
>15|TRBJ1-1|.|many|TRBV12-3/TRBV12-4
CASSTPTSQNTEAFF
TGTGCCAGCAGTACCCCAACGAGCCAGAACACTGAAGCTTTCTTT
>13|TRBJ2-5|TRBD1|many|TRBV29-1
CGGQGLSRETQYF
TGCGGGGGACAGGGACTGTCAAGAGAGACCCAGTACTTC
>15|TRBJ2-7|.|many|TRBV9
CASSVGAGGSYEQYF
TGTGCCAGCAGCGTAGGGGCAGGGGGGTCCTACGAGCAGTACTTC
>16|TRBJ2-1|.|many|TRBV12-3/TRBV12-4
CASSDPTGSSYNEQFF
TGTGCCAGCAGCGATCCCACAGGGAGCTCCTACAATGAGCAGTTCTTC
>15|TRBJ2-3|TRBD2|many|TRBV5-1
CASSFTSGITDTQYF
TGCGCCAGCAGCTTCACTAGCGGAATCACAGATACGCAGTATTTT
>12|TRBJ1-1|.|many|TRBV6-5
CASSTGNTEAFF
TGTGCCAGCAGTACAGGGAACACTGAAGCTTTCTTT
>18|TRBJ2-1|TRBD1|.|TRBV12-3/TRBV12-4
CTSSPPQTTGGPYNEQFF
TGTACCAGCAGCCCACCCCAAACGACAGGGGGTCCCTACAATGAGCAGTTCTTC
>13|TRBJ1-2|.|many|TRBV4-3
CASSLGGPYGYTF
TGCGCCAGCAGCCTAGGAGGACCCTATGGCTACACCTTC
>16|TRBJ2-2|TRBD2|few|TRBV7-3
CASSSTSGVNTGELFF
TGTGCCAGCAGCTCAACTAGCGGGGTTAACACCGGGGAGCTGTTTTTT
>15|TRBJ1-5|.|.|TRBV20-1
CSARDPGGGDQPQHF
TGCAGTGCTAGAGACCCGGGGGGAGGCGATCAGCCCCAGCATTTT
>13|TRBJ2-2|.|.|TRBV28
CASSEANTGELFF
TGTGCCAGCAGTGAGGCGAACACCGGGGAGCTGTTTTTT
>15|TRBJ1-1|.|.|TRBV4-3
CASSQDLGRSTEAFF
TGCGCCAGCAGCCAAGACCTCGGGAGAAGTACTGAAGCTTTCTTT
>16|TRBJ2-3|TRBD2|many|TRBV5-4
CASSRPLAGITDTQYF
TGTGCCAGCAGCAGGCCTCTAGCGGGGATCACAGATACGCAGTATTTT
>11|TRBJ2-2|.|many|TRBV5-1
CASSLLGELFF
TGCGCCAGCAGCTTGCTCGGGGAGCTGTTTTTT
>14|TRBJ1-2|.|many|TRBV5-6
CASRGLAAAYGYTF
TGTGCCAGCCGGGGATTGGCAGCCGCTTATGGCTACACCTTC
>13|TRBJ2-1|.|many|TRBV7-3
CASSPDRGNEQFF
TGTGCCAGCAGCCCTGACCGGGGCAATGAGCAGTTCTTC
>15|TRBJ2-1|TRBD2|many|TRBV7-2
CASSPSGGARDEQFF
TGTGCCAGCAGCCCCAGCGGGGGGGCCAGAGATGAGCAGTTCTTC
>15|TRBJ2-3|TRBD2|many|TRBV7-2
CASSKTDWGGDTQYF
TGTGCCAGCAGCAAAACGGACTGGGGGGGAGATACGCAGTATTTT
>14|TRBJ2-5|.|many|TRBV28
CASSVSRGQETQYF
TGTGCCAGCAGTGTTTCCAGGGGCCAAGAGACCCAGTACTTC
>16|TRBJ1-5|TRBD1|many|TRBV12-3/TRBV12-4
CASSSGTGANNQPQHF
TGTGCCAGCAGTTCGGGGACAGGGGCGAACAATCAGCCCCAGCATTTT
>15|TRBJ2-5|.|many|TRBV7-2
CASSLGGSNQETQYF
TGTGCCAGCAGCTTAGGAGGATCCAACCAAGAGACCCAGTACTTC
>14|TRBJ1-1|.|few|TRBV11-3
CASSLGRGSTEAFF
TGTGCCAGCAGCTTGGGCAGGGGATCAACTGAAGCTTTCTTT
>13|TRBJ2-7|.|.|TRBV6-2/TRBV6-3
CASSQGSRNEQYF
TGTGCCAGCAGTCAGGGTAGCAGGAACGAGCAGTACTTC